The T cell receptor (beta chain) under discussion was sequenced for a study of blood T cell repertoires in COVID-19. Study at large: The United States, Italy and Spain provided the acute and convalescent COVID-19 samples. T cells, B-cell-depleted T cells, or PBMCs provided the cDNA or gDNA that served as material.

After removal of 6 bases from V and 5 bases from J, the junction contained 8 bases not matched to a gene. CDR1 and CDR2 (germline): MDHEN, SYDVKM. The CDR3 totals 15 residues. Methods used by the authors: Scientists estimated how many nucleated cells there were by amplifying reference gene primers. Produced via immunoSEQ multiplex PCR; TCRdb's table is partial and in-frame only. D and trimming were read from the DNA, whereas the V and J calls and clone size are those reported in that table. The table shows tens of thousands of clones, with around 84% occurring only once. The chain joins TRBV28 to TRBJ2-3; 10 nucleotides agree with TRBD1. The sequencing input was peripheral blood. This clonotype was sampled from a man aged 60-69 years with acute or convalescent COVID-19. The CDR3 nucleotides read TGTGCCAGCAGCGACCAGGACAGGGGGATAGATACGCAGTATTTT. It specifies CASSDQDRGIDTQYF.